This TCR beta chain was recorded in a study of T cells expressing NK-cell markers. General study results and limits: Dominant NKG2C+ clonotype frequencies of roughly 1.0-7.0% of CD8+ T cells were measured in over 5 donors. These clonotypes additionally ranked first within the CD3+CD56-NKG2C+ fraction of several donors.

Making the TCR beta cDNA relied on 5'RACE template switching with UMIs. TCRdb reprocessed the 5' RACE reads and reports one entry per CDR3 protein, with no DNA. The sample features about 460,000 distinct CDR3 sequences, with 1.4% to 1.5% in its top ten. The CDR3 length is 13 residues. Germline V gene data show CDR1 as SGDLS and CDR2 as YYNGEE. As for this clonotype: Antigen unknown.

The rearrangement joins TRBV9 to TRBJ2-5. The clonotype was recovered from a woman aged 50 to 65 in good health. Sequencing was carried out using blood T cells: a sorted CD56 or NKG2C T cell subset, CD4+ or CD8+ T cells, or bulk PBMC T cells (not recorded which). The CDR3: CASSVGSRETQYF.